This T cell receptor (beta chain) was obtained from a study of blood T cell repertoires in COVID-19. On the study more broadly: Some COVID-19 samples were acute and others convalescent; all came from the United States, Italy and Spain. From T cells, B-cell-depleted T cells, or PBMCs came the material, which was cDNA or gDNA.

As processed by the authors: Researchers report that nucleated cell counts were estimated from reference gene primer amplification. Measured with immunoSEQ multiplex PCR; TCRdb has only the in-frame clones, and not every one. V and J calls and clone size are as listed in that table; D and trimming were resolved from the DNA. The top ten hold about 2.2% of the sample, which has around 110,000 clones, approximately 82% seen once. Germline lookup yields CDR1 SEHNR and CDR2 FQNEAQ (reference sequence). V was cut by 1 base and J by 5 bases, with 11 bases left in between. The CDR3 has 14 amino acids. V and J are TRBV7-9 and TRBJ2-5; D perhaps matches TRBD2 (6 bases). Sequencing was performed on peripheral blood. This TCR derives from a man aged 25-40 years with acute or convalescent COVID-19. CDR3 bases: TGTGCCAGCAGCTTAGACGGACGGGGGGAGACCCAGTACTTC. Translating gives CASSLDGRGETQYF. The complete variable domain, with remaining parts taken from reference TRBV7-9 and TRBJ2-5, reads DTGVSQNPRHKITKRGQNVTFRCDPISEHNRLYWYRQTLGQGPEFLTYFQNEAQLEKSRLLSDRFSAERPKGSFSTLEIQRTEQGDSAMYLCASSLDGRGETQYFGPGTRLLVL.